This T cell receptor (beta chain) was captured by sequencing in a study of T cells after yellow fever vaccination. Study-wide context: Fractions containing few cells were prepared with SMART-Seq v4 Ultra Low Input.

This clonotype was counted at least ten times. MiXCR, applied by TCRdb to the 5' RACE reads, yields one record per CDR3 protein. The sample has fewer than 450,000 distinct CDR3 sequences; roughly 8.3% are singletons. The sequencing used PBMCs, collected around 45 days after the first yellow fever vaccination. This clonotype was obtained from a man aged 18 to 35 who received the YFV17D yellow fever vaccine.

DNA of the CDR3: TGTGCCAGCAGCCAAGAGCTAGCAGCCGGGGAGCTGTTTTTT. Translating gives CASSQELAAGELFF. V usage is TRBV4-2 and J usage is TRBJ2-2; a possible D gene is TRBD2 (5 bases). Between the trimmed V and J ends, which lost 0 bases and 6 bases, there was a span of 8 bases. The CDR3 has 14 amino acids. Germline CDR1 and CDR2: LGHNA and YNFKEQ.